This TCR beta chain was sequenced in a study of Graves' ophthalmopathy and Graves' hyperthyroidism. The wider study: Peripheral blood was gathered at first diagnosis, ahead of any treatment whatsoever.

Amplification targeted the TCR beta CDR3 regions, with RNA transcripts as the source material. An opening RT-PCR round employed HTBI primers and preceded a second-round multiplex PCR. TCRdb reprocessed the multiplex PCR reads via MiXCR and lists one record per CDR3 protein. The data hold almost 750,000 distinct CDR3 sequences, with roughly 41% observed a single time. As diagnostic evidence, clinical symptoms, serum thyroxine, TRAb, thyroid ultrasound and orbital computed tomography were relied upon. The CDR3 consists of 15 residues. The ends were cut back, 7 bases at V and 5 bases at J, with 20 bases in the middle. Germline V gene lookup returns CDR1 MNHNY and CDR2 SVGAGI (reference sequence).

The rearrangement joins TRBV6-6 to TRBJ2-5, with D tentatively TRBD2 (5 bases). The specimen sequenced was peripheral blood. This TCR was sampled from an adult man with Graves' ophthalmopathy. The CDR3: CASKEIRGLLETQYF. The DNA of the CDR3 is TGTGCCAGCAAGGAAATTAGAGGGTTATTGGAGACCCAGTACTTC.